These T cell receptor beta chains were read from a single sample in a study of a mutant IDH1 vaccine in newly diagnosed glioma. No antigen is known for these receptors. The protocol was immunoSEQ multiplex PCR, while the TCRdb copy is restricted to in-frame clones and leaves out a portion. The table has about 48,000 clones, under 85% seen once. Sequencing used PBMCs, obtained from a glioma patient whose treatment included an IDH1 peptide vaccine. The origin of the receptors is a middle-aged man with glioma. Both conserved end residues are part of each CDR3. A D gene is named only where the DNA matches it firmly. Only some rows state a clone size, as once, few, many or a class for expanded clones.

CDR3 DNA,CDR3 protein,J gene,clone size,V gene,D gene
TGTGCCAGCTCACCACCGGGGGGCGCGTACGAGCAGTACTTC,CASSPPGGAYEQYF,TRBJ2-7,.,TRBV18,.
TGTGCCAGCAGCTGGGGAGGGGATCAGCCCCAGCATTTT,CASSWGGDQPQHF,TRBJ1-5,.,TRBV7-9,.
TGCGCCAGCAGCCAGGGAACCGGGACGACTAATGAAAAACTGTTTTTT,CASSQGTGTTNEKLFF,TRBJ1-4,.,TRBV4-1,.
TGTGCCAGCAGCACGACACCGCGGGGCTACACCTTC,CASSTTPRGYTF,TRBJ1-2,.,TRBV5-4,.
TGTGCCAGCAGCCCGCGCGGGGTTAACTATGGCTACACCTTC,CASSPRGVNYGYTF,TRBJ1-2,once,TRBV5-4,.
TGTGCCAGCAGTTACACGGGCCTAACAGGGGACTATGGCTACACCTTC,CASSYTGLTGDYGYTF,TRBJ1-2,.,TRBV6-5,TRBD1
TGCAGCGTTGAATGGACAGGGGGCGACTATGGCTACACCTTC,CSVEWTGGDYGYTF,TRBJ1-2,.,TRBV29-1,TRBD1
TGTGCCAGCAGTTATATCGTCCCGAGCTCTGGAAACACCATATATTTT,CASSYIVPSSGNTIYF,TRBJ1-3,once,TRBV6-5,.
TGTGCCAGCAGCTTAGAAGTAGGCCACCTATACTTC,CASSLEVGHLYF,TRBJ2-5,.,TRBV7-9,.
TGTGCCAGCAGCTTGGTGGTTTTTACAGATGCAACTAATGAAAAACTGTTTTTT,CASSLVVFTDATNEKLFF,TRBJ1-4,once,TRBV5-6,.
TGTGCCAGCAGTGGTGACCCGAAGGGCCGGTCAGGGGCCAACGTCCTGACTTTC,CASSGDPKGRSGANVLTF,TRBJ2-6,.,TRBV6-4,.
TGTGCCAGCGGACCAAACACGACGCCGAACGAGCAGTACTTC,CASGPNTTPNEQYF,TRBJ2-7,.,TRBV7-6,.
TGTGCCAGCAGCCTAGATACAGGGTCGTACGAGCAGTACTTC,CASSLDTGSYEQYF,TRBJ2-7,few,TRBV7-6,.
TGTGCCAGCAGCGCGACGGGGGCCTCCTACGAGCAGTACTTC,CASSATGASYEQYF,TRBJ2-7,.,TRBV9,.
TGTGCCAGCAGTTATTTTGCGGGGGGTGAAAATGAGCAGTTCTTC,CASSYFAGGENEQFF,TRBJ2-1,.,TRBV6-5,TRBD2
TGTGCCAGCAGCGAGGACAGGGTGGATCAGCCCCAGCATTTT,CASSEDRVDQPQHF,TRBJ1-5,.,TRBV6-6,TRBD1
TGTGCCAGCTCACCATGGGGCCAGGAGTATGGCTACACCTTC,CASSPWGQEYGYTF,TRBJ1-2,.,TRBV18,.
TGTGCCAGCAGCGTAGGTCGGGTCGGGACAGGGCAAGAGACCCAGTACTTC,CASSVGRVGTGQETQYF,TRBJ2-5,.,TRBV9,TRBD1
TGTGCCACCCTGGAGGGGGTTCATGGCTACACCTTC,CATLEGVHGYTF,TRBJ1-2,few,TRBV27,.
TGTGCCAGCAGCCGGACGGGGGCGGATTCACCCCTCCACTTT,CASSRTGADSPLHF,TRBJ1-6,.,TRBV5-4,.
TGTGCCAGCTCAGCCGACGGCAGCTCCTACAATGAGCAGTTCTTC,CASSADGSSYNEQFF,TRBJ2-1,.,TRBV18,.
TGTGCCAGCAGCCTGGACAGTATGAACACTGAAGCTTTCTTT,CASSLDSMNTEAFF,TRBJ1-1,few,TRBV5-4,.
TGTGCCAGCAGCTGGGGACAGATGGGCACTGAAGCTTTCTTT,CASSWGQMGTEAFF,TRBJ1-1,.,TRBV7-3,TRBD1
TGTGCCAGCAGTTTTAACGCGGACACTGAAGCTTTCTTT,CASSFNADTEAFF,TRBJ1-1,.,TRBV9,.
TGTGCCAGCAGTGTGGGCCTCCAAGAGACCCAGTACTTC,CASSVGLQETQYF,TRBJ2-5,.,TRBV2,.
TGCAGCGTTGAACGCGAGTGGGGCGAGACCCAGTACTTC,CSVEREWGETQYF,TRBJ2-5,.,TRBV29-1,.
TGTGCCAGCAGTCCCCCCCCGGGACAGAGGTCCTACGAGCAGTACTTC,CASSPPPGQRSYEQYF,TRBJ2-7,.,TRBV27,TRBD1
TGTGCCAGCAGTAAACACCAGGGGGCCAACAATCAGCCCCAGCATTTT,CASSKHQGANNQPQHF,TRBJ1-5,.,TRBV2,TRBD1
TGTGCCAGCAGCCCGGGTTTGGGCTACACCTTC,CASSPGLGYTF,TRBJ1-2,.,TRBV7-9,.
TGTGCCAGCAGCCAGCAACAGGGAGCAGCCGGCTACACCTTC,CASSQQQGAAGYTF,TRBJ1-2,.,TRBV4-2,.
TGTGCCTGGGGACCGGGGGCGTCCCCCAAGGGAGAGACCCAGTACTTC,CAWGPGASPKGETQYF,TRBJ2-5,.,TRBV30,.
TGTGCCAGCATCTACGACAGGGAGAACACTGAAGCTTTCTTT,CASIYDRENTEAFF,TRBJ1-1,.,TRBV11-1,TRBD1
TGTGCCAGCAGCTTAAATACGGCGGATCATGGCTACACCTTC,CASSLNTADHGYTF,TRBJ1-2,.,TRBV7-9,.
TGTGCCAGCAGTTACTCGAACCAGAACAATGAGCAGTTCTTC,CASSYSNQNNEQFF,TRBJ2-1,.,TRBV6-5,.
TGTGCCAGCAGTTATACAGGGGGCAGGGTGCCTGAAGCTTTCTTT,CASSYTGGRVPEAFF,TRBJ1-1,.,TRBV6-6,TRBD1
TGTGCCAGCAGCTATAAGACAGGGCACACCGGGGAGCTGTTTTTT,CASSYKTGHTGELFF,TRBJ2-2,.,TRBV7-8,TRBD1
TGCGCCAGCAGCCAACAGGGGGACTATGGCTACACCTTC,CASSQQGDYGYTF,TRBJ1-2,once,TRBV4-1,TRBD1
TGTGCCAGCGATAGACGGGGGCAGGGGGGCGGCTACGAGCAGTACTTC,CASDRRGQGGGYEQYF,TRBJ2-7,.,TRBV2,.
TGTGCCAGCAGCTTATCAGAACACGCGAACACCGGGGAGCTGTTTTTT,CASSLSEHANTGELFF,TRBJ2-2,.,TRBV13,.
TGTGCCAGCAGTACCACGGGGGGCCTATACTCCTACGAGCAGTACTTC,CASSTTGGLYSYEQYF,TRBJ2-7,.,TRBV2,.
TGTGCCAGCAGATTTTACAGGGAAACCTCCTACGAGCAGTACTTC,CASRFYRETSYEQYF,TRBJ2-7,.,TRBV6-5,.